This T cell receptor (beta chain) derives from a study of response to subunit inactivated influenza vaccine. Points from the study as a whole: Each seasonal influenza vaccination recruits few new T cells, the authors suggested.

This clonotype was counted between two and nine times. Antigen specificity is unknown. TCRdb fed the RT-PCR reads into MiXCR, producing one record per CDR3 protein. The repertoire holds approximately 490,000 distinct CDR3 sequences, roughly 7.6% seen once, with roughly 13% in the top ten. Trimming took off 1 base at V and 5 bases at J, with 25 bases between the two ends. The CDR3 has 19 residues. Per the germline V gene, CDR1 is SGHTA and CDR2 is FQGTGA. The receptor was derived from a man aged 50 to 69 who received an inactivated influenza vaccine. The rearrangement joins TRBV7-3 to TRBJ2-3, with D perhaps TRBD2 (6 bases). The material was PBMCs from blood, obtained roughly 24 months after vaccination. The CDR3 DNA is TGTGCCAGCAGCTTAAATCCCCTGTCATTAGCGGAGACTAGAGATACGCAGTATTTT. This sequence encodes CASSLNPLSLAETRDTQYF.